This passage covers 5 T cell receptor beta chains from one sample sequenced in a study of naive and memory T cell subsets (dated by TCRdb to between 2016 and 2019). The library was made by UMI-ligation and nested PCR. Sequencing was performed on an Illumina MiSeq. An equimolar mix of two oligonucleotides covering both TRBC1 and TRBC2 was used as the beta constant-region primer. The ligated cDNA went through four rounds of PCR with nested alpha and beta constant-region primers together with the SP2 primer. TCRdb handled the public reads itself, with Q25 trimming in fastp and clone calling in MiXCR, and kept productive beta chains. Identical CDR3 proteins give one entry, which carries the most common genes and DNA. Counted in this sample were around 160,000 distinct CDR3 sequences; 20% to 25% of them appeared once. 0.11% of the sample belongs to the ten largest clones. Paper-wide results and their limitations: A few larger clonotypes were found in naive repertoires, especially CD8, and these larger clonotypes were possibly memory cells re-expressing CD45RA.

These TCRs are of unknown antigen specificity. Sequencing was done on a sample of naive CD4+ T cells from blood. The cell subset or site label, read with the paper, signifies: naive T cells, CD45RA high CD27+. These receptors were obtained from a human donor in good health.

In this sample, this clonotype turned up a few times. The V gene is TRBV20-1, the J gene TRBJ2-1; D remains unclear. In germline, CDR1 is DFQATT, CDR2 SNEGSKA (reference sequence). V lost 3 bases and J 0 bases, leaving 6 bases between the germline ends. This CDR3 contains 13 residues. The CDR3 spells CSARKSSYNEQFF. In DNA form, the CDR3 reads TGCAGTGCTAGGAAAAGCTCCTACAATGAGCAGTTCTTC.

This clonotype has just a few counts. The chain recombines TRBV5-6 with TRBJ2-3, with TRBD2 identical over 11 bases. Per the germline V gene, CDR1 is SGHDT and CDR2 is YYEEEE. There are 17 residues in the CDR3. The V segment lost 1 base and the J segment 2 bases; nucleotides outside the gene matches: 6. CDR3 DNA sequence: TGTGCCAGCAGCTTGTCCGGGACTAGCGGCTACACAGATACGCAGTATTTT. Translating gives CASSLSGTSGYTDTQYF. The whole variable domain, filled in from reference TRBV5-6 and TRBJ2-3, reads DAGVTQSPTHLIKTRGQQVTLRCSPKSGHDTVSWYQQALGQGPQFIFQYYEEEERQRGNFPDRFSGHQFPNYSSELNVNALLLGDSALYLCASSLSGTSGYTDTQYFGPGTRLTVL.

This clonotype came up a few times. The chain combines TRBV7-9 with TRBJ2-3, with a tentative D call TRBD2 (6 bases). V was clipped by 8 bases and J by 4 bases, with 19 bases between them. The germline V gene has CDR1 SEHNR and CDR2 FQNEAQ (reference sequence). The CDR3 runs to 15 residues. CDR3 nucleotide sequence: TGTGCCAGCTCGCGAGGCAGCGGGTTTGCAGATACGCAGTATTTT. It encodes CASSRGSGFADTQYF.

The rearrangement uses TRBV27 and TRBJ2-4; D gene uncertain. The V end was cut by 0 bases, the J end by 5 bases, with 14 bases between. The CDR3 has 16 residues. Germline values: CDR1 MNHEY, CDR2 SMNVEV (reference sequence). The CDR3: CASSLSLGFRENIQYF. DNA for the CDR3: TGTGCCAGCAGTTTATCATTAGGGTTCCGGGAAAACATTCAGTACTTC.

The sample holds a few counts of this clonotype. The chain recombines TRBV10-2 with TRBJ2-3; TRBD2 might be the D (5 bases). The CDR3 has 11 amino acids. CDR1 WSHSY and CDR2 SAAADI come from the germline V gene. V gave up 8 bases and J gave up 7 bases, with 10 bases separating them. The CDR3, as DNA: TGCGCCAGCCTCCCGGGAAATACGCAGTATTTT. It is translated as CASLPGNTQYF.